What follows are 27 T cell receptor beta chains derived from one specimen sequenced in a study of cytomegalovirus exposure and HLA in healthy donors. The PCR ran on 60 Vbeta and 13 Jbeta primers. TCRdb keeps only in-frame clones here, not all; method: immunoSEQ multiplex PCR. The data contain 150,000 to 200,000 clones, around four fifths of them singletons. Material for sequencing was PBMCs. All receptors derive from a man aged 18 to 35 in good health and CMV-seropositive.

This clone was counted a single time. At one of its ends the junction is not consistent with the germline gene, which may arise from a read error. The sample carries other DNA sequences with the same CDR3. V gene TRBV15 combines with J gene TRBJ1-4; 7 nucleotides agree with TRBD1. CDR1 and CDR2 from the germline V gene are LNHNV and YYDKDF (reference sequence). There are 12 residues in the CDR3. DNA for the CDR3: TGTGCCACCAGTAGAGATCTCAGGGACAGATTTTTT. This sequence encodes CATSRDLRDRFF.

Notes on this clone: This sample also contains other DNA sequences that code for the same CDR3. The rearrangement uses TRBV7-2 and TRBJ2-4; D may be TRBD1 (6 bases). The V gene's germline CDR1 is SGHTA and CDR2 FQGNSA. The V gene lost 1 base and the J gene lost 6 bases, with 7 bases spanning the gap. This CDR3 has 13 residues. The CDR3, as DNA: TGTGCCAGCAGCTTAGGCAGGGGAAACATTCAGTACTTC. Its protein product is CASSLGRGNIQYF.

Worth noting for this clone: The missing conserved phenylalanine or tryptophan at the end of this CDR3 makes a read error likely. V gene TRBV6-1 combines with J gene TRBJ1-6, with 9 bases matching TRBD1. The trim removed 4 bases at V and 8 bases at J, leaving 9 bases unmatched. Per germline, CDR1 MNHNS and CDR2 SASEGT. This CDR3 spans 16 amino acids. Here the CDR3 DNA reads TGTGCCAGCAGTGGCTATACCGGGACAGGGTATTCACCCCTCCACCTT. The encoded protein is CASSGYTGTGYSPLHL.

CDR3 coding DNA: TGTGCCAGCAGCTTCCCCCCTACTAGTGGGGTGGAGACCCAGTACTTC. As protein: CASSFPPTSGVETQYF. The chain couples TRBV7-9 to TRBJ2-5, with D possibly being TRBD2 (5 bases). In germline, CDR1 is SEHNR, CDR2 FQNEAQ (reference sequence). This CDR3 has 16 amino acids. Between the trimmed V and J ends, which lost 3 bases and 5 bases, there was a span of 19 bases.

This clone was seen more than once but under ten times. V and J are TRBV6-6 and TRBJ1-1; D may be TRBD1 (6 bases). Trimming stripped 7 bases from V and 4 bases from J, with 16 bases between. CDR3 length: 14 amino acids. CDR1 and CDR2 (germline): MNHNY, SVGAGI (reference sequence). The CDR3 here is CASTRTVRVTEAFF. DNA for the CDR3: TGTGCCAGCACCCGGACAGTTCGTGTCACTGAAGCTTTCTTT.

The J gene is TRBJ2-1, the V gene TRBV2, with D tentatively TRBD1 (5 bases). The CDR3 extends over 16 amino acids. Germline V lookup: CDR1 SNHLY, CDR2 FYNNEI. V was shortened by 6 bases and J by 6 bases, with 21 bases between the two germline ends. The CDR3: CASSLTASAPSNEQFF. CDR3 nucleotide sequence: TGTGCCAGCAGCCTGACAGCGTCGGCACCGAGCAATGAGCAGTTCTTC.

The V and J genes are TRBV6-5 and TRBJ2-7; possible D gene TRBD2, 5 bases. This CDR3 has 14 residues. Trimming took 0 bases from V and 1 from J, leaving 7 bases between them. CDR1 is MNHEY, CDR2 SVGAGI, per germline. CDR3 loop: CASSYSRESYEQYF. Written as DNA, the CDR3 is TGTGCCAGCAGTTACTCGAGGGAGTCCTACGAGCAGTACTTC.

The V gene is TRBV4-2, the J gene TRBJ2-3, with D possibly matching TRBD2 (6 bases). The V end lost 4 bases, the J end lost 1 base, and 15 bases lay between the germline ends. The CDR3 consists of 16 residues. Looked up from germline, CDR1 is LGHNA and CDR2 is YNFKEQ. The CDR3 DNA is TGTGCCAGCAGCCGGCCAGTTGGAGGGGGCACAGATACGCAGTATTTT. Translation gives CASSRPVGGGTDTQYF.

This clone appeared once. The chain uses TRBV28 and TRBJ2-7; tentatively, D is TRBD1 (5 bases). The CDR3 covers 14 residues. Trimming stripped 1 base from V and 0 bases from J, with 7 bases between. Germline CDR1 and CDR2: MDHEN and SYDVKM. DNA for the CDR3: TGTGCCAGCAGTTTATTAGGGGCCTCCTACGAGCAGTACTTC. Protein product: CASSLLGASYEQYF. Complete variable domain (other parts from reference TRBV28 and TRBJ2-7): DVKVTQSSRYLVKRTGEKVFLECVQDMDHENMFWYRQDPGLGLRLIYFSYDVKMKEKGDIPEGYSVSREKKERFSLILESASTNQTSMYLCASSLLGASYEQYFGPGTRLTVT.

In this sample, this clone turned up a few times. CDR3 protein: CASSRTLTSGGPVGETQYF. In nucleotides, the CDR3 is TGCGCCAGCAGCCGGACCTTGACTAGTGGGGGTCCGGTAGGAGAGACCCAGTACTTC. The chain has TRBV4-1 and TRBJ2-5, with a tentative D call TRBD2 (6 bases). Germline-derived CDR1 and CDR2 are MGHRA and YSYEKL. The CDR3 is made up of 19 amino acids. V lost 4 bases to trimming and J lost 4 bases, with 28 bases between them.

The chain is built from TRBV4-3 and TRBJ2-1; TRBD2 is a possible D gene (5 bases). V was shortened by 0 bases and J by 8 bases, with 17 bases between the two germline ends. The germline CDR1 and CDR2 sequences are LGHNA and YSLEER. The CDR3 contains 16 residues. The CDR3 spells CASSQEASVAWDEQFF. The CDR3 bases are TGCGCCAGCAGCCAAGAGGCGTCCGTAGCGTGGGATGAGCAGTTCTTC.

V usage is TRBV19 and J usage is TRBJ2-1; 8 bases agree with TRBD2. CDR1 is LNHDA and CDR2 is SQIVND in the germline V gene (reference sequence). This CDR3 is built from 12 residues. Trimming cost V 4 bases and J 15 bases; bases outside gene matches: 8. In DNA form, the CDR3 reads TGTGCCAGTAGTACACCGGGAGGGCTCTCGTTCTTC. Protein sequence: CASSTPGGLSFF.

The chain uses TRBV5-8 and TRBJ1-5; D may be TRBD1 (5 bases). Trimming removed 0 bases from V and 5 bases from J, with 6 bases in between. This CDR3 has 13 residues. In germline, CDR1 is SGHTS, CDR2 YDEGEE. The CDR3, as DNA: TGTGCCAGCAGCTTGGTGGGGCATCAGCCCCAGCATTTT. Its translation: CASSLVGHQPQHF.

This clone has more than one count but fewer than ten. The conserved closing phenylalanine or tryptophan is absent in this CDR3, likely reflecting a read error. The rearrangement uses TRBV28 and TRBJ1-6, with TRBD1 matching over 7 bases. The J segment lost 6 bases and the V segment lost 5 bases, leaving 7 bases of the junction unmatched. CDR3 length: 15 amino acids. Germline values: CDR1 MDHEN, CDR2 SYDVKM. In nucleotides, the CDR3 is TGTGCCAGCAGTGACAGGGAGCCCGCTAATTCACCCCTCCACCTT. Its protein is CASSDREPANSPLHL.

The rearrangement uses TRBV4-3 and TRBJ2-4; TRBD2 matches at 9 bases. CDR3 length equals 17 residues. Germline V lookup: CDR1 LGHNA, CDR2 YSLEER. V gave up 1 base and J gave up 0 bases; unmatched junction bases: 4. CDR3 bases: TGCGCCAGCAGCCAAGGGTCGACTAGCGGAGCCAAAAACATTCAGTACTTC. Translated, it gives CASSQGSTSGAKNIQYF.

The genes are TRBV27 and TRBJ2-1; 8 positions match TRBD2. The CDR3 runs 15 residues. In germline, CDR1 is MNHEY, CDR2 SMNVEV (reference sequence). The V and J ends lost 5 bases and 2 bases, in that order; junction bases with no gene match: 5. The CDR3 DNA follows: TGTGCCAGCAGTCTAGGGACTAGTCCCTACAATGAGCAGTTCTTC. It yields the protein CASSLGTSPYNEQFF.

This clone was counted a few times. No conserved phenylalanine or tryptophan ends this CDR3, so it is likely a read error. The DNA is omitted, as the CDR3 cannot be located on it reliably, and the CDR3 follows TCRdb's listing. V and J are TRBV1 and TRBJ1-6; the table's TRBD1 call for D was not verified on the DNA. TRBV1 is a listed pseudogene. The CDR3 adds up to 16 amino acids, both ends counted. The CDR3 protein is CTSSQRGGIYNSPLHL.

The chain links TRBV11-2 to TRBJ2-5; TRBD2 might be the D (6 bases). Per germline, CDR1 SGHAT and CDR2 FQNNGV. V lost 3 bases, J lost 3 bases, and 14 bases lay in between. This CDR3 region has 15 residues. Written as DNA, the CDR3 is TGTGCCAGCAGCTTCCGCGGAGGGACTGAAGAGACCCAGTACTTC. Protein: CASSFRGGTEETQYF.

The chain uses TRBV27 and TRBJ1-5; perhaps TRBD1 as D (5 bases). The CDR3 contains 16 residues. CDR1 and CDR2 (germline): MNHEY, SMNVEV (reference sequence). Trimming pared 6 bases from V and 0 bases from J, leaving 15 bases between. The CDR3 nucleotides read TGTGCCAGCAGACACTCCTGGGGCGATAGCAATCAGCCCCAGCATTTT. It codes for CASRHSWGDSNQPQHF.

The rearrangement links TRBV7-2 to TRBJ1-5; tentatively, D is TRBD1 (6 bases). CDR3 size: 15 residues. The V and J ends lost 1 base and 7 bases respectively, with 14 bases between them. Germline CDR1 reads SGHTA; CDR2 reads FQGNSA. As DNA, the CDR3 is TGTGCCAGCAGCTTAGTCCTCAGGGGAGAACAGCCCCAGCATTTT. Translating gives CASSLVLRGEQPQHF. Complete variable domain (other parts from reference TRBV7-2 and TRBJ1-5): GAGVSQSPSNKVTEKGKDVELRCDPISGHTALYWYRQSLGQGLEFLIYFQGNSAPDKSGLPSDRFSAERTGGSVSTLTIQRTQQEDSAVYLCASSLVLRGEQPQHFGDGTRLSIL.

This clone came up once. The chain couples TRBV7-9 to TRBJ2-7, with a tentative D call TRBD1 (8 bases). The germline V gene has CDR1 SEHNR and CDR2 FQNEAQ (reference sequence). The V and J ends lost 4 bases and 7 bases respectively, with 20 bases between them. The CDR3 totals 15 residues. The chain's CDR3 is CASSSRTGRVGEQYF. CDR3 coding DNA: TGTGCCAGCAGCTCGCGGACAGGGAGGGTGGGAGAGCAGTACTTC.

This chain links TRBV5-1 with TRBJ1-1; D gene uncertain. Germline lookup yields CDR1 SGHRS and CDR2 YFSETQ. The CDR3 has 15 residues. With 4 bases removed from V and 3 bases from J, the gap between germline ends came to 16 bases. Here the CDR3 reads CASSEGSGRYTEAFF. The CDR3 DNA reads TGCGCCAGCAGCGAGGGAAGTGGACGATACACTGAAGCTTTCTTT.

This chain uses TRBV7-9 with TRBJ1-5; 7 nucleotides match TRBD1. V shed 1 base, J shed 0 bases, and the junction held 6 bases outside the gene matches. From germline, CDR1 is SEHNR and CDR2 FQNEAQ (reference sequence). The CDR3 consists of 17 residues. The CDR3 sequence is CASSLGDSVYSNQPQHF. DNA for the CDR3: TGTGCCAGCAGCTTAGGGGACAGCGTTTATAGCAATCAGCCCCAGCATTTT.

This clone appeared a single time. The chain has TRBV28 and TRBJ2-7; 7 bases agree with TRBD1. CDR3 size: 14 residues. The V and J ends lost 6 bases and 2 bases, in that order; junction bases with no gene match: 7. CDR1 and CDR2 from the germline V gene are MDHEN and SYDVKM. This CDR3 is CASSINRGTYEQYF. CDR3 DNA sequence: TGTGCCAGCAGCATCAACAGGGGCACCTACGAGCAGTACTTC.

This chain joins TRBV5-1 and TRBJ2-6; 7 bases are a match to TRBD1. The CDR3 has 17 amino acids. CDR1 and CDR2 (germline): SGHRS, YFSETQ. V lost 4 bases, J lost 0 bases, and 7 bases stayed unmatched. CDR3 sequence (DNA): TGCGCCAGCAGCGTGGGACAGATAACCTCTGGGGCCAACGTCCTGACTTTC. Translating gives CASSVGQITSGANVLTF.

The genes are TRBV5-8 and TRBJ1-4; TRBD1 aligns across 7 bases. The CDR3 is 14 amino acids. V was pared by 4 bases and J by 3 bases, with 3 bases of the junction left unmatched. Per the germline V gene, CDR1 is SGHTS and CDR2 is YDEGEE. The CDR3, as DNA: TGTGCCAGCAGCCTGACAGGGTCTAATGAAAAACTGTTTTTT. Translation: CASSLTGSNEKLFF. Combining the CDR3 with reference TRBV5-8 and TRBJ1-4 gives the whole variable domain EAGVTQSPTHLIKTRGQQATLRCSPISGHTSVYWYQQALGLGLQFLLWYDEGEERNRGNFPPRFSGRQFPNYSSELNVNALELEDSALYLCASSLTGSNEKLFFGSGTQLSVL.

CDR3 nucleotide sequence: TGCGCCAGCAGCCAAGATAGCGGGAGCGAGCAGTACTTC. It yields the protein CASSQDSGSEQYF. The rearrangement links TRBV4-1 to TRBJ2-7, with 9 bases identical to TRBD2. After removal of 0 bases from V and 6 bases from J, the junction contained 0 bases not matched to a gene. CDR1 MGHRA and CDR2 YSYEKL come from the germline V gene. This CDR3 region has 13 residues.